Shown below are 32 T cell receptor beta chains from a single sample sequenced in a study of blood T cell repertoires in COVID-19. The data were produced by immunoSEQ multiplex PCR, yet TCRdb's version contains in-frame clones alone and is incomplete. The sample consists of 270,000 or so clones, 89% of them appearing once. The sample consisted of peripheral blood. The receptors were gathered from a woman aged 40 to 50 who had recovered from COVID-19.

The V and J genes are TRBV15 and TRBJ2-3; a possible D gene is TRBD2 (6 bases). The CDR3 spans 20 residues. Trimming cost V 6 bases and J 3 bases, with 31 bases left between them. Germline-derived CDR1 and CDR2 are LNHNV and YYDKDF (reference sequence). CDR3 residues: CATRRRTISSENKLTDTQYF. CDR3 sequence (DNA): TGTGCCACCAGGAGAAGGACAATTTCTAGCGAGAACAAACTGACAGATACGCAGTATTTT.

CDR3 sequence reads: CASSPPVSRAHNSPLHF. CDR3 coding DNA: TGTGCCAGCTCACCACCTGTATCCAGGGCGCATAATTCACCCCTCCACTTT. This rearrangement joins TRBV18 to TRBJ1-6, with a weak D call TRBD1 (5 bases). V was clipped by 0 bases and J by 5 bases, with 14 bases between them. The CDR3 length is 17 residues. Germline values: CDR1 KGHSH, CDR2 LQKENI. The variable domain in full, completed from reference TRBV18 and TRBJ1-6, reads NAGVMQNPRHLVRRRGQEARLRCSPMKGHSHVYWYRQLPEEGLKFMVYLQKENIIDESGMPKERFSAEFPKEGPSILRIQQVVRGDSAAYFCASSPPVSRAHNSPLHFGNGTRLTVT.

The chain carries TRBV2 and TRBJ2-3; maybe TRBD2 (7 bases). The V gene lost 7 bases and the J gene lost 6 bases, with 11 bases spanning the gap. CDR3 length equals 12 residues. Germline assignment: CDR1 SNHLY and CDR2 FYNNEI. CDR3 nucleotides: TGTGCCAGCACCGAGGGGGGGGATACGCAGTATTTT. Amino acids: CASTEGGDTQYF.

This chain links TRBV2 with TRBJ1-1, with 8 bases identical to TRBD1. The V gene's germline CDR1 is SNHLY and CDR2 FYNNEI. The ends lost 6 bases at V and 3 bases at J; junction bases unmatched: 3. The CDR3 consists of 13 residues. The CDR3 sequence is CASRKDRDTEAFF. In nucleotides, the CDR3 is TGTGCCAGCAGGAAGGACAGGGACACTGAAGCTTTCTTT.

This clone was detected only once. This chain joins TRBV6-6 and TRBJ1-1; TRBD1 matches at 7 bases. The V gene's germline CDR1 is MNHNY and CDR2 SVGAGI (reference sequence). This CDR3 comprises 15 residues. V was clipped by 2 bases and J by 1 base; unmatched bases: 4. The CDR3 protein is CASSYAGGQNTEAFF. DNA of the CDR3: TGTGCCAGCAGTTACGCAGGGGGTCAGAACACTGAAGCTTTCTTT.

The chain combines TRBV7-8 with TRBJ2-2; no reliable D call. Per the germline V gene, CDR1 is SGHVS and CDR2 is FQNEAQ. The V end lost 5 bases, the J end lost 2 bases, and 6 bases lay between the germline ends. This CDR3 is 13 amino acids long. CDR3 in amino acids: CASSKLNTGELFF. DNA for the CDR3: TGTGCCAGCAGCAAACTTAACACCGGGGAGCTGTTTTTT.

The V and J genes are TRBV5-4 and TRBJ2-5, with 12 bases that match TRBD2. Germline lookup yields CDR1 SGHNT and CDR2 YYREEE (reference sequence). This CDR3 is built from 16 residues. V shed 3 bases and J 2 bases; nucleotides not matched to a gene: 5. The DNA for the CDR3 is TGTGCCAGCAGCTGGATACTAGCGGGGGGTCAAGAGACCCAGTACTTC. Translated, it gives CASSWILAGGQETQYF.

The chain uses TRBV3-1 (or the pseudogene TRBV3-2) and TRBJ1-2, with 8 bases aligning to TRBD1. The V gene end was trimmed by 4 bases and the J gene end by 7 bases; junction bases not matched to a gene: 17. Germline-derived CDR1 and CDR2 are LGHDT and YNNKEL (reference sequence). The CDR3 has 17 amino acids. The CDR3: CASSPPAGQGPHCGYTF. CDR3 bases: TGTGCCAGCAGCCCCCCGGCCGGACAGGGCCCCCATTGTGGCTACACCTTC.

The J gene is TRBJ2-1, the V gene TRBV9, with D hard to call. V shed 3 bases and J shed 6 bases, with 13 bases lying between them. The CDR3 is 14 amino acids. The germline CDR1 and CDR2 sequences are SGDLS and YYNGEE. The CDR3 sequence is CASSGSWSGNEQFF. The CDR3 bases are TGTGCCAGCAGCGGGAGTTGGAGTGGCAATGAGCAGTTCTTC.

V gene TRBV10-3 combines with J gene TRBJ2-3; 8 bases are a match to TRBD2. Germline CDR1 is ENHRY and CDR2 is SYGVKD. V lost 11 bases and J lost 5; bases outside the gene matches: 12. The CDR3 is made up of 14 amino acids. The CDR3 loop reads CAAGASGWQDTQYF. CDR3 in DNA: TGTGCCGCGGGGGCTAGCGGGTGGCAAGATACGCAGTATTTT.

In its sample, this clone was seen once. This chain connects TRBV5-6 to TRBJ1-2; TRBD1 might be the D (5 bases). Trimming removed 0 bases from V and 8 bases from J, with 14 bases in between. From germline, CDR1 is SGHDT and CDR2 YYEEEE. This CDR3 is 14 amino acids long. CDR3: CASSLEGAAWGYTF. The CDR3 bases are TGTGCCAGCAGCTTGGAAGGGGCCGCCTGGGGCTACACCTTC.

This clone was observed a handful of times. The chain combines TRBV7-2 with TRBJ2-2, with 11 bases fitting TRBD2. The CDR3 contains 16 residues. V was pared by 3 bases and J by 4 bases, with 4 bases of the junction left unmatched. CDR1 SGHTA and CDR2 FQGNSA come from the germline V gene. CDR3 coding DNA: TGTGCCAGCAGCTTCCGCGGACTAGCGGGCACCGGGGAGCTGTTTTTT. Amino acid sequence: CASSFRGLAGTGELFF.

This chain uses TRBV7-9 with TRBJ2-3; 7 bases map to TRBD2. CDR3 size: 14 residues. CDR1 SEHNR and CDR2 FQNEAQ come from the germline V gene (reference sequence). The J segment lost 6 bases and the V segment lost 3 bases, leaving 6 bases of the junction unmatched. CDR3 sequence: CASSLGGFLDTQYF. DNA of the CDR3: TGTGCCAGCAGCTTGGGGGGGTTTCTCGATACGCAGTATTTT.

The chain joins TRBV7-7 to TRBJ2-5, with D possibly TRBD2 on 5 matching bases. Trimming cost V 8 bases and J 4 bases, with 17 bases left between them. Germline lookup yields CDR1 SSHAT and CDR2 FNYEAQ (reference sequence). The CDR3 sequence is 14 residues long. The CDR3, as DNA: TGTGCCAGCCGCCCTTTAAGTCTAGCAGAGACCCAGTACTTC. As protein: CASRPLSLAETQYF.

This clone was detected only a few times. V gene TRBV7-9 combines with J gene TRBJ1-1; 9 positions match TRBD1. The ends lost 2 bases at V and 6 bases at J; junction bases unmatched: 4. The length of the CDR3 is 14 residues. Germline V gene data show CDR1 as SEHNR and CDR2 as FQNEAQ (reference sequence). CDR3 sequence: CASSLTGTGSEAFF. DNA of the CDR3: TGTGCCAGCAGCTTAACCGGGACAGGGTCTGAAGCTTTCTTT. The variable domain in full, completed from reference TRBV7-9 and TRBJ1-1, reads DTGVSQNPRHKITKRGQNVTFRCDPISEHNRLYWYRQTLGQGPEFLTYFQNEAQLEKSRLLSDRFSAERPKGSFSTLEIQRTEQGDSAMYLCASSLTGTGSEAFFGQGTRLTVV.

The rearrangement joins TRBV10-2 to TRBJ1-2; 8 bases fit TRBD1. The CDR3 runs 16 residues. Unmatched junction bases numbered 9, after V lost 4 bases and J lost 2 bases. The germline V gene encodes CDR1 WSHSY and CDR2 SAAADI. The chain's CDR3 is CASSGGLNRGNYGYTF. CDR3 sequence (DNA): TGCGCCAGCAGTGGGGGGCTCAACAGGGGGAACTATGGCTACACCTTC.

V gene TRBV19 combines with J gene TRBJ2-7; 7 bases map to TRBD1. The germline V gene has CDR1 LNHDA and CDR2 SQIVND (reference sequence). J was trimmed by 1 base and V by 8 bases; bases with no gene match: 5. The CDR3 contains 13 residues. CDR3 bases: TGTGCCAGTCGACAGGGACCTTCCTACGAGCAGTACTTC. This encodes CASRQGPSYEQYF.

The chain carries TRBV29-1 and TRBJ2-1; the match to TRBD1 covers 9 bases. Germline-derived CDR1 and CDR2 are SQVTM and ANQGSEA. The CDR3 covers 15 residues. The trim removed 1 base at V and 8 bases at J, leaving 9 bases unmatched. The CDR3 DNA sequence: TGCAGCGTTGAAGGGGTGGACAGGGGATCATATGAGCAGTTCTTC. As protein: CSVEGVDRGSYEQFF.

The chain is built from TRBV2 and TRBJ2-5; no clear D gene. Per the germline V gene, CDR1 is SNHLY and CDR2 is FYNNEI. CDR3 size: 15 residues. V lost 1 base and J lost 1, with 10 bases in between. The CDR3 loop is CASSEDSTGQETQYF. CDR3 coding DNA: TGTGCCAGCAGTGAAGATTCGACGGGCCAAGAGACCCAGTACTTC. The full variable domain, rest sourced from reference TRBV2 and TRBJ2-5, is EPEVTQTPSHQVTQMGQEVILRCVPISNHLYFYWYRQILGQKVEFLVSFYNNEISEKSEIFDDQFSVERPDGSNFTLKIRSTKLEDSAMYFCASSEDSTGQETQYFGPGTRLLVL.

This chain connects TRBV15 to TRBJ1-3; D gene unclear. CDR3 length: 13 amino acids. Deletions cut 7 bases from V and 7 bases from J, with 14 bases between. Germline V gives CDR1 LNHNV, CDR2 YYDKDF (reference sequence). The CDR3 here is CATTEGPSNTIYF. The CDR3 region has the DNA TGTGCCACCACAGAGGGCCCCAGTAACACCATATATTTT.

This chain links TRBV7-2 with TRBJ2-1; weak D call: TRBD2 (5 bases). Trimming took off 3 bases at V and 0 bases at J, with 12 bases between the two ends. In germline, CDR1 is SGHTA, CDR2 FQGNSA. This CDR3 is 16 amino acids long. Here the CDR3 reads CASSLALGSSYNEQFF. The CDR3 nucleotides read TGTGCCAGCAGCTTGGCTTTAGGGAGCTCCTACAATGAGCAGTTCTTC.

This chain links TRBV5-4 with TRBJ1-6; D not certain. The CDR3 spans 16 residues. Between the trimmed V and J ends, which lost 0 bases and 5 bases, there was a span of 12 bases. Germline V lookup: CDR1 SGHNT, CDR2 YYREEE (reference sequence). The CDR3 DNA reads TGTGCCAGCAGCTTGGAATTGAGGACTGATAATTCACCCCTCCACTTT. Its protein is CASSLELRTDNSPLHF.

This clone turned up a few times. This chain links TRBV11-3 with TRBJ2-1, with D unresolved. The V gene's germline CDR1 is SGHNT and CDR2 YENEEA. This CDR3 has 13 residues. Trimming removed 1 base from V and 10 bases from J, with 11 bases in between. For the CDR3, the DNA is TGTGCCAGCAGCTTAGTTCCCTTAGTGGAGCAGTTCTTC. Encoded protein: CASSLVPLVEQFF.

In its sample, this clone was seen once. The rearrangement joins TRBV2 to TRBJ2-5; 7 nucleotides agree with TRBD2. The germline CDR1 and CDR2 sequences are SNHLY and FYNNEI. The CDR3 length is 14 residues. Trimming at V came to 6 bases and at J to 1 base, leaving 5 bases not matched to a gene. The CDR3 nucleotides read TGTGCCAGCAGGGGGGGGACTACCCAAGAGACCCAGTACTTC. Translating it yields CASRGGTTQETQYF.

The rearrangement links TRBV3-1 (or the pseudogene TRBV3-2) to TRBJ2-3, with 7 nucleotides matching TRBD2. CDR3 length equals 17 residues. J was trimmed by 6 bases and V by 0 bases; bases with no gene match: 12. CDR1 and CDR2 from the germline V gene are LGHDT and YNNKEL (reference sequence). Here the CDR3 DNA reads TGTGCCAGCAGCCAAGAAGACGCGGGGGAATGGAGGGATACGCAGTATTTT. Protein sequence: CASSQEDAGEWRDTQYF.

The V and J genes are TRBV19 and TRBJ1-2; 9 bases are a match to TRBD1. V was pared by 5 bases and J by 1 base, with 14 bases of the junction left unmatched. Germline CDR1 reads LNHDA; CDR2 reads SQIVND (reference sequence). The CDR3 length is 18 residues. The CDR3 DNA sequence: TGTGCCAGTAGTGAGGAGGAACAGGGGGCGTTTGGTAACTATGGCTACACCTTC. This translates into CASSEEEQGAFGNYGYTF. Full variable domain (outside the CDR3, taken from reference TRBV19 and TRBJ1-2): DGGITQSPKYLFRKEGQNVTLSCEQNLNHDAMYWYRQDPGQGLRLIYYSQIVNDFQKGDIAEGYSVSREKKESFPLTVTSAQKNPTAFYLCASSEEEQGAFGNYGYTFGSGTRLTVV.

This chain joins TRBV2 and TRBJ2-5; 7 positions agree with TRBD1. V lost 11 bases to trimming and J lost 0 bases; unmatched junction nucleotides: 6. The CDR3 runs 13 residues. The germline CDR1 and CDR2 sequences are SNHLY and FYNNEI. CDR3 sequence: CAEGTVHQETQYF. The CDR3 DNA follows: TGTGCCGAAGGGACAGTGCACCAAGAGACCCAGTACTTC.

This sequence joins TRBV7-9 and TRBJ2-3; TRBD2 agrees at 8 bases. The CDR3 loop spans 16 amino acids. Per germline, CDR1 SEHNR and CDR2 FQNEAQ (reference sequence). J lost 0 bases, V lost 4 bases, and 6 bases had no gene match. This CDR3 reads CASSSREGGSTDTQYF. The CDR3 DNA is TGTGCCAGCAGCTCCCGGGAGGGAGGTAGCACAGATACGCAGTATTTT.

The CDR3 sequence is CSVVEGLAGPGGNEQFF. CDR3 DNA sequence: TGCAGCGTTGTAGAAGGTCTAGCGGGACCGGGGGGCAATGAGCAGTTCTTC. The chain couples TRBV29-1 to TRBJ2-1; 9 bases fit TRBD2. The CDR3 extends over 17 amino acids. The germline gives CDR1 SQVTM, CDR2 ANQGSEA. Trimming removed 4 bases from V and 6 bases from J; junction bases left unmatched: 16.

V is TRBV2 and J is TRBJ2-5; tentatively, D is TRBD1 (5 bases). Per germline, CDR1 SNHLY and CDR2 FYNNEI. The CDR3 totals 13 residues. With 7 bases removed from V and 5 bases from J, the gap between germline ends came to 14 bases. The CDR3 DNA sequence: TGTGCCAGCATCTACCCAGGGTCGGAGACCCAGTACTTC. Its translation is CASIYPGSETQYF.

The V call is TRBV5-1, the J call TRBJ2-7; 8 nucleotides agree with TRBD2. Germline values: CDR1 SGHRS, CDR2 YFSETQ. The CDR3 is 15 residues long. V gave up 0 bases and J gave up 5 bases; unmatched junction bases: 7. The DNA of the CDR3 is TGCGCCAGCAGCTTGGCCCGGGGGGGCCACAACGAGCAGTACTTC. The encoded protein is CASSLARGGHNEQYF.

CDR3 coding DNA: TGTGCCACACGACCCGGGACAGGTAGGAACACTGAAGCTTTCTTT. Its protein product is CATRPGTGRNTEAFF. The chain employs TRBV2 and TRBJ1-1; 8 bases line up with TRBD1. In germline, CDR1 is SNHLY, CDR2 FYNNEI. The V gene end was trimmed by 10 bases and the J gene end by 1 base; junction bases not matched to a gene: 11. CDR3 length: 15 residues.